This T cell receptor (beta chain) stems from a study of T cells expressing NK-cell markers. Background on the study: The sequencing cohort of eight donors included seven HCMV-seropositive individuals and one seronegative individual.

5'RACE template switching with UMIs generated TCR beta cDNA. TCRdb reprocessed the 5' RACE reads and reports one entry per CDR3 protein, with no DNA. The sample features 350,000 to 400,000 distinct CDR3 sequences, with about 10% in its top ten. The CDR3 extends over 14 amino acids. The germline V gene has CDR1 SGHAT and CDR2 FQDESV (reference sequence). The clonotype originates from a woman in her forties or fifties in good health. Material for sequencing was blood T cells: a sorted CD56 or NKG2C T cell subset, CD4+ or CD8+ T cells, or bulk PBMC T cells (not recorded which). The chain is built from TRBV11-1 and TRBJ2-1; as DNA is missing, the TRBD2 call by TCRdb cannot be tested. CDR3 in amino acids: CASSLRDYQDEQFF. The full variable domain, completed using reference TRBV11-1 and TRBJ2-1, is EAEVAQSPRYKITEKSQAVAFWCDPISGHATLYWYRQILGQGPELLVQFQDESVVDDSQLPKDRFSAERLKGVDSTLKIQPAELGDSAMYLCASSLRDYQDEQFFGPGTRLTVL.